This T cell receptor beta chain was identified in a study of blood T cells in healthy people across ages. The authors ran a second PCR of roughly 6 to 12 cycles using a sample-barcoded 5' primer and a J-beta primer mix. MiXCR was run by TCRdb on the 5' RACE reads, yielding one entry per CDR3 protein. The sample consists of over a million distinct CDR3 sequences, 42% of them appearing once. Study results and limitations: Since the PBMCs were unsorted, naive and antigen-experienced cells could not be conclusively compared. TCR beta diversity, measured per million T cells, fell in a roughly linear way with age. In these data, TCR beta diversity tracked strongly with naive T cell percentage. Greater diversity and more naive CD4+ cells were seen in long-lived donors than in aged donors.

Note on this clonotype: Its antigen is unidentified.

Sequenced input: blood. The sequence was obtained from a young woman in good health.

The CDR3 bases are TGTGCCAGCAGGTTCAACTTAGGGGGCCACAATCAGCCCCAGCATTTT. As protein: CASRFNLGGHNQPQHF. J is TRBJ1-5 and V is TRBV12-3 or TRBV12-4; 7 positions agree with TRBD1. The CDR3 runs to 16 residues. The V segment lost 6 bases and the J segment 3 bases; nucleotides outside the gene matches: 11.